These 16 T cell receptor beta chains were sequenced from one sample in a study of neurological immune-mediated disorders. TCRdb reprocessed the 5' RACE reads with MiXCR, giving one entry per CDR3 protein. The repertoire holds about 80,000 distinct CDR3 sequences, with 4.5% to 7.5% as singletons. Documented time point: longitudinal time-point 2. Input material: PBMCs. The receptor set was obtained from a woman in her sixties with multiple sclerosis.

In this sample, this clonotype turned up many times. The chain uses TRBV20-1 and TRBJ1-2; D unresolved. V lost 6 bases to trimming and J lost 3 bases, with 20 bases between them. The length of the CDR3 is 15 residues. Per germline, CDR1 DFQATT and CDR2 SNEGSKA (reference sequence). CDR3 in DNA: TGCAGTGCACTAGGTGGAGCCATGATCGACTATGGCTACACCTTC. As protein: CSALGGAMIDYGYTF.

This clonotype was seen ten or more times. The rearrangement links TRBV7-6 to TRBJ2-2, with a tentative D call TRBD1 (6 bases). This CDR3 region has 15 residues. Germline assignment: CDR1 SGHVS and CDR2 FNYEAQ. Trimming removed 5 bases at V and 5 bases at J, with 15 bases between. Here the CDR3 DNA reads TGTGCCAGCAGCGGATACAGGGCGCGTACCGGGGAGCTGTTTTTT. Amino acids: CASSGYRARTGELFF.

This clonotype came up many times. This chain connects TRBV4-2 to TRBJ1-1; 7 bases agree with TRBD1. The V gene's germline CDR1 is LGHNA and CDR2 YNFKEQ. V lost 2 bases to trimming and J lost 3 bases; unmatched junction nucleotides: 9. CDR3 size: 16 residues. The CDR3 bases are TGTGCCAGCAGCCAAAATGCAGGGGGGCGGTACACTGAAGCTTTCTTT. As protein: CASSQNAGGRYTEAFF.

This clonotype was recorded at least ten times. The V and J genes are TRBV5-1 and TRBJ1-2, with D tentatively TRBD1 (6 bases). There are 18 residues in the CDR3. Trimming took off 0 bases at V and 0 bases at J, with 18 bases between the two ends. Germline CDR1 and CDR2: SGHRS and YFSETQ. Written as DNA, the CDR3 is TGCGCCAGCAGCTTGGGGGGGACACATCCTTCGGCTAACTATGGCTACACCTTC. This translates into CASSLGGTHPSANYGYTF.

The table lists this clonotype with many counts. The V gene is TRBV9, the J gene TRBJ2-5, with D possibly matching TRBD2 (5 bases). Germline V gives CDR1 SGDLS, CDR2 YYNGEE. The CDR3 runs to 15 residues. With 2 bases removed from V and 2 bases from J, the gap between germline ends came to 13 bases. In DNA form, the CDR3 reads TGTGCCAGCAGCGTCCTCAGCGGCCATCAAGAGACCCAGTACTTC. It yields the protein CASSVLSGHQETQYF. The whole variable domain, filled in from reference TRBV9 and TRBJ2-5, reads DSGVTQTPKHLITATGQRVTLRCSPRSGDLSVYWYQQSLDQGLQFLIQYYNGEERAKGNILERFSAQQFPDLHSELNLSSLELGDSALYFCASSVLSGHQETQYFGPGTRLLVL.

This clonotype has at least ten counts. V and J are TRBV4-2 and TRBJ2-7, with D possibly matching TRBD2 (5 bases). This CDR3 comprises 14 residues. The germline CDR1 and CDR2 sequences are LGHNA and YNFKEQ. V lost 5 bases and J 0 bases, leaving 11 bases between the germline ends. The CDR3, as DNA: TGTGCCAGCAGCTCCGTTGGGAGCTCCTACGAGCAGTACTTC. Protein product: CASSSVGSSYEQYF.

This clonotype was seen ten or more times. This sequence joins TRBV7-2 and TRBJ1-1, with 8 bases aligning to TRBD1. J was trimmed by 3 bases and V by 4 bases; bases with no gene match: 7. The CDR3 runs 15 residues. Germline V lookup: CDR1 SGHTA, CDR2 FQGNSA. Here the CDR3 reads CASSSTGARDTEAFF. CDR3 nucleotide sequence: TGTGCCAGCAGCTCGACAGGGGCGCGGGACACTGAAGCTTTCTTT. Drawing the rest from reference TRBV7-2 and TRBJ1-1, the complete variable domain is GAGVSQSPSNKVTEKGKDVELRCDPISGHTALYWYRQSLGQGLEFLIYFQGNSAPDKSGLPSDRFSAERTGGSVSTLTIQRTQQEDSAVYLCASSSTGARDTEAFFGQGTRLTVV.

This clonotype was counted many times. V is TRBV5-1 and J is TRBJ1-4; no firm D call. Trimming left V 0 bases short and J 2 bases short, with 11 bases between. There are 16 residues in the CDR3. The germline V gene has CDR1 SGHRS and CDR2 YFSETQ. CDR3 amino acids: CASSLGAVLTNEKLFF. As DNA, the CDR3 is TGCGCCAGCAGCTTGGGAGCGGTTCTTACTAATGAAAAACTGTTTTTT.

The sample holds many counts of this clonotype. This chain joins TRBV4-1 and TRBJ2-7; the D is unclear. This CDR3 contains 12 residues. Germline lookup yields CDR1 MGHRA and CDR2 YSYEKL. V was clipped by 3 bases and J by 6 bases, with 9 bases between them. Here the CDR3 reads CASSHSRGEQYF. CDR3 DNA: TGCGCCAGCAGCCACTCGCGAGGCGAGCAGTACTTC.

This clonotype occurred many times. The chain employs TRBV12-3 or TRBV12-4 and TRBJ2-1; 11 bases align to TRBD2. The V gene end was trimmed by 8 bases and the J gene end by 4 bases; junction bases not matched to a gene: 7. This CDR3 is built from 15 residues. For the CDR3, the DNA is TGTGCCAGCTGCAGGTCTAGCGGGAGGTACAATGAGCAGTTCTTC. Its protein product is CASCRSSGRYNEQFF.

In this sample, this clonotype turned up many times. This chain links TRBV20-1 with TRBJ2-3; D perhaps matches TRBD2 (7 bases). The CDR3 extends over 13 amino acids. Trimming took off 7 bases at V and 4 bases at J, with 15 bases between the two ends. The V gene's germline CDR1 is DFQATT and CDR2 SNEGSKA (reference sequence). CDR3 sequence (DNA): TGCAGTGGACTAGGGGGGGCCTCAGATACGCAGTATTTT. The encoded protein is CSGLGGASDTQYF.

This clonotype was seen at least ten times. The CDR3 is CASNPDRGYENTIYF. The DNA for the CDR3 is TGTGCCAGCAACCCCGACAGGGGATATGAAAACACCATATATTTT. The V gene is TRBV11-2, the J gene TRBJ1-3; 8 bases agree with TRBD1. This CDR3 region has 15 residues. Germline V CDR1 and CDR2: SGHAT, FQNNGV. Germline trimming cut 7 bases from V and 6 bases from J; bases unmatched to any gene: 11.

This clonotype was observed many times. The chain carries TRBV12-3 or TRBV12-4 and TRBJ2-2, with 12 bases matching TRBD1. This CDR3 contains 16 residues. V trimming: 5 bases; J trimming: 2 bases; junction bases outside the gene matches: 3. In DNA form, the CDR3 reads TGTGCCAGCAGTCTAGGGACAGGGGGCAACACCGGGGAGCTGTTTTTT. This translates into CASSLGTGGNTGELFF.

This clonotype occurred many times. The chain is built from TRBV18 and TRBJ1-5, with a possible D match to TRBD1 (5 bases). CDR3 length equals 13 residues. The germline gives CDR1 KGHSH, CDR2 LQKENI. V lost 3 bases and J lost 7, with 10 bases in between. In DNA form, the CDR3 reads TGTGCCAGCTCACCCATGGGGGGGCAGCCCCAGCATTTT. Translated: CASSPMGGQPQHF.

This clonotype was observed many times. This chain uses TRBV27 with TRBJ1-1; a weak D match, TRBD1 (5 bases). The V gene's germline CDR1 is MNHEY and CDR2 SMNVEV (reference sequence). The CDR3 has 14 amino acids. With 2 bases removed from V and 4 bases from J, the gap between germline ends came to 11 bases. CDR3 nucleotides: TGTGCCAGCAGTTTAAAGCAGGGATCCACTGAAGCTTTCTTT. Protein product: CASSLKQGSTEAFF.

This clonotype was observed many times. In DNA, the CDR3 is TGTGCCAGCAGCCCCGGGACAGCTATTTCAACTAATGAAAAACTGTTTTTT. This translates into CASSPGTAISTNEKLFF. The chain combines TRBV5-4 with TRBJ1-4; TRBD1 aligns across 7 bases. V shed 4 bases, J shed 0 bases, and the junction held 9 bases outside the gene matches. Germline V gene data show CDR1 as SGHNT and CDR2 as YYREEE (reference sequence). This CDR3 has 17 residues.